Described below is a single T cell receptor (beta chain) sequence and its context. The antigen is unknown. Germline CDR1 reads SQVTM; CDR2 reads ANQGSEA. V lost 7 bases, J lost 2 bases, and 4 bases stayed unmatched. The CDR3 has 14 amino acids. This sample is drawn from a study of post-analysis software for immune sequencing data. cDNA libraries of TCR beta carried unique molecular identifiers. TCRdb re-called the PCR reads with MiXCR, one entry per CDR3 protein. The repertoire holds 150,000 to 200,000 distinct CDR3 sequences, with roughly 40% as singletons. General study results and limits: TRBV5-6, TRBV5-1 and TRBV20-1 belonged to a set of about five TRBV segments that were more frequent in patients than controls. Normalized Chao1 diversity was significantly reduced in patients versus controls.

The TCR sequence derives from a girl aged 10 to 17 with multiple sclerosis. V and J are TRBV29-1 and TRBJ2-1; 11 positions agree with TRBD2. The material was blood, obtained after autologous hematopoietic stem cell transplantation. DNA for the CDR3: TGCAGCGCCCTGGGACTAGCGGCCTACAATGAGCAGTTCTTC. Encoded protein: CSALGLAAYNEQFF.